The clone carrying this TCR beta chain was counted many times. This entry belongs to a study of identical twins. The CDR3 has 15 residues. Germline CDR1 reads MNHEY; CDR2 reads SVGAGI. V gave up 0 bases and J gave up 4 bases; unmatched junction bases: 1. Using its own MiXCR run on the 5' RACE reads, TCRdb lists one record per CDR3 protein. The table has nearly 900,000 distinct CDR3 sequences, about 12% seen once. These data were also reused for a study on yellow fever vaccine responses in identical twins.

This clonotype was obtained from a woman aged 18-35 years in good health. The chain joins TRBV6-5 to TRBJ2-1, with TRBD1 identical over 9 bases. Sequencing was performed on PBMCs. The CDR3 nucleotides read TGTGCCAGCAGTTACTCGGGGACAGGGTACAATGAGCAGTTCTTC. It translates to CASSYSGTGYNEQFF.